These T cell receptor beta chains were read from a single sample in a study of T cells in Graves' hyperthyroidism and ophthalmopathy. TCRdb re-called the multiplex PCR reads through MiXCR, storing one row per CDR3 protein. The sample includes a few hundred thousand distinct CDR3 sequences, about a sixth of them seen just once. Sequencing was done on a sample of blood. The receptors were sampled from a woman aged 18-35 years with Graves' hyperthyroidism. Both conserved end residues are part of each CDR3. The order of the fields is J gene, V gene, D gene, clone size, CDR3 protein, CDR3 DNA. D genes are given only for firm matches. Size values are once, few and many counts, or a class for expanded clones, and some rows have none.

j_call: TRBJ2-5; v_call: TRBV9; d_call: TRBD1; clone_size: many; cdr3_aa: CASSPGQGLGETQYF; cdr3_nt: TGTGCCAGCAGCCCGGGACAGGGGCTGGGGGAGACCCAGTACTTC
j_call: TRBJ2-1; v_call: TRBV11-3; d_call: .; clone_size: many; cdr3_aa: CASSSDSQSYNEQFF; cdr3_nt: TGTGCCAGCAGCTCGGACAGTCAATCCTACAATGAGCAGTTCTTC
j_call: TRBJ1-3; v_call: TRBV9; d_call: .; clone_size: many; cdr3_aa: CASSRDMGDSGNTIYF; cdr3_nt: TGTGCCAGCAGCCGGGACATGGGGGACTCTGGAAACACCATATATTTT
j_call: TRBJ1-2; v_call: TRBV5-1; d_call: TRBD1; clone_size: many; cdr3_aa: CASSKGTVNYGYTF; cdr3_nt: TGCGCCAGCAGCAAAGGGACAGTTAACTATGGCTACACCTTC
j_call: TRBJ1-4; v_call: TRBV6-4; d_call: .; clone_size: .; cdr3_aa: CASSDWGSLNEKLFF; cdr3_nt: TGTGCCAGCAGTGACTGGGGGTCCTTAAATGAAAAACTGTTTTTT
j_call: TRBJ1-5; v_call: TRBV5-6; d_call: .; clone_size: .; cdr3_aa: CASSLAGYAVQPQHF; cdr3_nt: TGTGCCAGCAGCTTGGCAGGGTATGCCGTTCAGCCCCAGCATTTT
j_call: TRBJ2-3; v_call: TRBV12-3/TRBV12-4; d_call: TRBD1; clone_size: few; cdr3_aa: CASSFDRGTDTQYF; cdr3_nt: TGTGCCAGCAGTTTCGACAGGGGAACAGATACGCAGTATTTT
j_call: TRBJ2-1; v_call: TRBV7-9; d_call: .; clone_size: many; cdr3_aa: CASSLAAPSYNEQFF; cdr3_nt: TGTGCCAGCAGCTTGGCAGCGCCTTCCTACAATGAGCAGTTCTTC
j_call: TRBJ2-7; v_call: TRBV10-3; d_call: TRBD1; clone_size: few; cdr3_aa: CAIRGQGPTYEQYF; cdr3_nt: TGTGCCATCAGGGGACAGGGGCCCACCTACGAGCAGTACTTC
j_call: TRBJ1-5; v_call: TRBV6-1; d_call: .; clone_size: many; cdr3_aa: CASSYRAPNPAQHF; cdr3_nt: TGTGCCAGCAGTTACCGGGCACCAAACCCGGCCCAGCATTTT
j_call: TRBJ2-5; v_call: TRBV2; d_call: .; clone_size: many; cdr3_aa: CASSEGEAQETQYF; cdr3_nt: TGTGCCAGCAGTGAAGGGGAAGCACAAGAGACCCAGTACTTC
j_call: TRBJ1-3; v_call: TRBV3-1; d_call: .; clone_size: many; cdr3_aa: CASSQGVNTIYF; cdr3_nt: TGTGCCAGCAGCCAAGGGGTTAACACCATATATTTT
j_call: TRBJ1-1; v_call: TRBV29-1; d_call: .; clone_size: many; cdr3_aa: CSVSLYTEAFF; cdr3_nt: TGCAGCGTGTCACTATACACTGAAGCTTTCTTT
j_call: TRBJ1-4; v_call: TRBV20-1; d_call: TRBD1; clone_size: many; cdr3_aa: CSASDQGATNEKLFF; cdr3_nt: TGCAGTGCTAGTGATCAGGGGGCTACTAATGAAAAACTGTTTTTT
j_call: TRBJ2-7; v_call: TRBV24-1; d_call: .; clone_size: many; cdr3_aa: CATKGQHLEQYF; cdr3_nt: TGTGCCACCAAAGGACAGCATCTCGAGCAGTACTTC
j_call: TRBJ1-3; v_call: TRBV30; d_call: .; clone_size: many; cdr3_aa: CAWTAHPGNTIYF; cdr3_nt: TGTGCCTGGACCGCCCATCCGGGAAACACCATATATTTT
j_call: TRBJ1-1; v_call: TRBV27; d_call: TRBD1; clone_size: many; cdr3_aa: CASSSTGGRNTEAFF; cdr3_nt: TGTGCCAGCAGTTCCACAGGGGGGAGGAACACTGAAGCTTTCTTT
j_call: TRBJ2-3; v_call: TRBV27; d_call: .; clone_size: many; cdr3_aa: CASSLWLPTDTQYF; cdr3_nt: TGTGCCAGCAGTTTATGGCTACCCACAGATACGCAGTATTTT